This TCR beta chain was recorded in a study of blood T cells in healthy people across ages. The use of a sample-barcoded 5' primer and a J-beta primer mix characterized a second PCR of about 6 to 12 cycles. TCRdb independently ran MiXCR on the 5' RACE reads; one entry per CDR3 protein. This sample yields 800,000 to 1,300,000 distinct CDR3 sequences, of which less than 25% are seen a single time; about 0.8% belongs to the top ten. The CDR3 runs to 14 residues. Germline V gene data show CDR1 as SGHTA and CDR2 as FQGNSA. Concerning this clonotype itself: Its specificity is not known.

General study points: When set beside aged donors, long-lived donors presented more naive CD4+ cells and higher diversity.

This same sample was also taken into another study, of T cells of mothers and their children. Turning to that study: Random nucleotides (2-4) and sample barcodes were added by the M1S primer used in the second PCR. The yield was over 8.5 million TCR beta CDR3 reads from each mother and 2.5 million to 3 million from each child.

The TCR was taken from a girl aged 2-10 years in good health. Input material: blood. The V call is TRBV7-2, the J call TRBJ2-5; D possibly uses TRBD1 or TRBD2 (5 bases each). The DNA end lines up better with TRBJ2-7; the J call may be wrong. The CDR3, as DNA: TGTGCCAGCAGCCCAGTCGGGCAGGGACGCGAGCAGTACTTC. Translation: CASSPVGQGREQYF.